Included here is one TCR beta chain sequence, with context. This entry comes from a study of technical replicates of blood from a few donors. Germline-derived CDR1 and CDR2 are SGHNT and YYREEE (reference sequence). This CDR3 is 16 amino acids long. V shed 4 bases and J shed 3 bases, with 14 bases lying between them. TCRdb's table, derived via immunoSEQ multiplex PCR, lists solely in-frame clones and lacks some. There are approximately 58,000 clones in the sample; about 82% occur only once, and roughly 5.3% lies in the top ten. The chain carries TRBV5-4 and TRBJ1-6, with D perhaps matching TRBD1 (5 bases). The source material was PBMCs. The sequence was obtained from a human donor in good health. Some clones in this sample may be carry-over from other donors' samples. CDR3 nucleotides: TGTGCCAGCAGCCAAGGATGGCAGGGCTATAATTCACCCCTCCACTTT. This encodes CASSQGWQGYNSPLHF.